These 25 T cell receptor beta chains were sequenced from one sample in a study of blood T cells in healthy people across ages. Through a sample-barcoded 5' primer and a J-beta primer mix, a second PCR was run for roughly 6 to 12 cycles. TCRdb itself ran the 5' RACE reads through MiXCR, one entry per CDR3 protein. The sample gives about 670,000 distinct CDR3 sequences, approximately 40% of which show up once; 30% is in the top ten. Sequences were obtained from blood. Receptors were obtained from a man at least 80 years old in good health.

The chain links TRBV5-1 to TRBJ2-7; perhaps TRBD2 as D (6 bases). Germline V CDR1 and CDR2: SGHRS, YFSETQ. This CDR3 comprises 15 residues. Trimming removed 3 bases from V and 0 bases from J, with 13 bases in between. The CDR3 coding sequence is TGCGCCAGCAGCTCCTATAGCGGAAACTCCTACGAGCAGTACTTC. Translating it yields CASSSYSGNSYEQYF.

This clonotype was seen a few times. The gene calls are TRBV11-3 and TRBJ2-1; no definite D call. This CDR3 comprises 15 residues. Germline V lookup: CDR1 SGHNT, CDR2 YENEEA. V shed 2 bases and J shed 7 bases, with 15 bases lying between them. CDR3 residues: CASSLSPGPGNEQFF. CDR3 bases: TGTGCCAGCAGCTTATCCCCCGGTCCTGGGAATGAGCAGTTCTTC.

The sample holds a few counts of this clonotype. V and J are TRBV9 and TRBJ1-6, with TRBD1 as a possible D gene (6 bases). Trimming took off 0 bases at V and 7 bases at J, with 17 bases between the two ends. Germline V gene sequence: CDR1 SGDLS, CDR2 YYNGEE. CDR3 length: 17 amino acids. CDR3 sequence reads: CASSVDPGHTVNSPLHF. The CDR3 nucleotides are TGTGCCAGCAGCGTAGATCCGGGACATACGGTAAATTCACCCCTCCACTTT.

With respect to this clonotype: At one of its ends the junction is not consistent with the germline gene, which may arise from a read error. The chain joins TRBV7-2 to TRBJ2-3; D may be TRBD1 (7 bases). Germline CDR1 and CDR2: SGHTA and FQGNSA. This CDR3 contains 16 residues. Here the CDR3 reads CASRLQGTGATDAQYF. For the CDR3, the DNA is TGTGCCAGCAGACTACAGGGGACGGGGGCCACAGATGCGCAGTATTTT.

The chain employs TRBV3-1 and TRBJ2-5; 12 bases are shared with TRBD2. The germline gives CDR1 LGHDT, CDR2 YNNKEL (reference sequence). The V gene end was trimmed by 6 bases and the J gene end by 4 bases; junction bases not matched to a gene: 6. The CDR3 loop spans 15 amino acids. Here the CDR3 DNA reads TGTGCCAGCAGATTACTAGCGGGAGGAGGAGAGACCCAGTACTTC. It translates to CASRLLAGGGETQYF.

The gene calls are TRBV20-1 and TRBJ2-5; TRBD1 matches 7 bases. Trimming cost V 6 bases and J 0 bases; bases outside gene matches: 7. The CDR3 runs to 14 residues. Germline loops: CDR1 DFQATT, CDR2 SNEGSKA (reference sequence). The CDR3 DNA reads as TGCAGTGCAGACAGGGAAGCGTACCAAGAGACCCAGTACTTC. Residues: CSADREAYQETQYF.

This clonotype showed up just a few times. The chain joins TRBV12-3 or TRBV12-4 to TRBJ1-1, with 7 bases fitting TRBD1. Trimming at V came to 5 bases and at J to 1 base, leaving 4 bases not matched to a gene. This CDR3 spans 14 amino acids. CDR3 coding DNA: TGTGCCAGCAGTGATCAGGGGGGGAACACTGAAGCTTTCTTT. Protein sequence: CASSDQGGNTEAFF.

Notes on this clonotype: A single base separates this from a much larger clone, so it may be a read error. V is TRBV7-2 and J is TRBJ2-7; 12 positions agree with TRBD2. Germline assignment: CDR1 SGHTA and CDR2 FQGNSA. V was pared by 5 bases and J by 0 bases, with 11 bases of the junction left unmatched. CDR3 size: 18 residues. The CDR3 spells CASSRTSGVLSSSYEQYF. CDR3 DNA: TGTGCCAGCAGCCGGACTAGCGGGGTCCTATCGTCCTCCTACGAGCAGTACTTC.

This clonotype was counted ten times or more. CDR3 in DNA: TGTGCCAGCAGCCTAGGGCGGGGGCCGAGCTCCTACAATGAGCAGTTCTTC. Translating gives CASSLGRGPSSYNEQFF. The V call is TRBV7-2, the J call TRBJ2-1; D is possibly TRBD2 (7 bases). CDR1 SGHTA and CDR2 FQGNSA come from the germline V gene. V was trimmed by 5 bases and J by 0 bases, leaving 17 bases between them. The length of the CDR3 is 17 residues.

CDR3 bases: TGTGCCTGGAATGGGGGCAGGCGGAATTCACCCCTCCACTTT. It translates to CAWNGGRRNSPLHF. The chain couples TRBV30 to TRBJ1-6; D is possibly TRBD1 (6 bases). CDR3 length equals 14 residues. Germline CDR1 reads GTSNPN; CDR2 reads SVGIG (reference sequence). Trimming shortened V by 4 bases and J by 7 bases, and 14 bases separated the two germline ends. Based on the CDR3 plus reference TRBV30 and TRBJ1-6, the full variable domain is SQTIHQWPATLVQPVGSPLSLECTVEGTSNPNLYWYRQAAGRGLQLLFYSVGIGQISSEVPQNLSASRPQDRQFILSSKKLLLSDSGFYLCAWNGGRRNSPLHFGNGTRLTVT.

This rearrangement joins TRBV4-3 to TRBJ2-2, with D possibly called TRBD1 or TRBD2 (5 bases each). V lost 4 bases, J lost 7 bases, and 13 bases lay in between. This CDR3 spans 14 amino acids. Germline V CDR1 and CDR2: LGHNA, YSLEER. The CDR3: CASSRDGSGGELFF. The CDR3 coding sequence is TGCGCCAGCAGCCGGGACGGATCTGGCGGGGAGCTGTTTTTT.

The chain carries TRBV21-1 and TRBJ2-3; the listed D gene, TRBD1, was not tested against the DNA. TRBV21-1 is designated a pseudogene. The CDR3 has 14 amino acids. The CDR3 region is CASSRKQDTDTQYF. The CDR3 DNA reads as TGTGCCAGCAGCCGAAAACAGGACACAGATACGCAGTATTTT.

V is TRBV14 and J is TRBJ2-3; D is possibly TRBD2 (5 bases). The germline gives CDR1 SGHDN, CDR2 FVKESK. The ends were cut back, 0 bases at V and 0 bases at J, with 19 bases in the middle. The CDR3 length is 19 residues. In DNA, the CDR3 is TGTGCCAGCAGCCAAGAACTCCTTTCTAGCATTACTAGCACAGATACGCAGTATTTT. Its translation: CASSQELLSSITSTDTQYF.

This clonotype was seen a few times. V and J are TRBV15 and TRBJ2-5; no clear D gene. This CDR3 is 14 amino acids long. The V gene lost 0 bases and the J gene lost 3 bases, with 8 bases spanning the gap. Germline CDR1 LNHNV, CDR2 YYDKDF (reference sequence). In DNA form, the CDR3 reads TGTGCCACCAGCAGAGATCGAGCAGAAGAGACCCAGTACTTC. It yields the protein CATSRDRAEETQYF.

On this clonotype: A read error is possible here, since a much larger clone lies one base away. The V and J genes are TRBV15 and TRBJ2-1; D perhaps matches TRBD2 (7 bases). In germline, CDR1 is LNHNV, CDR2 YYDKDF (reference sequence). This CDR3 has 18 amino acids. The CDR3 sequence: CAASRDYPRRGGGDEQFF. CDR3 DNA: TGTGCCGCCAGCAGAGATTATCCCCGGAGGGGGGGAGGGGATGAGCAGTTCTTC.

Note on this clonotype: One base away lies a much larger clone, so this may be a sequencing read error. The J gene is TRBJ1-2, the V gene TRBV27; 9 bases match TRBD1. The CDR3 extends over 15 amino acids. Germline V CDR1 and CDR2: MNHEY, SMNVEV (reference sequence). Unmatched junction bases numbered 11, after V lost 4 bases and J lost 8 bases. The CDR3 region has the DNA TGTGCCAGCAGTTGTGACCCCGACAGGGGGGCCGGCTACACCTTC. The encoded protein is CASSCDPDRGAGYTF.

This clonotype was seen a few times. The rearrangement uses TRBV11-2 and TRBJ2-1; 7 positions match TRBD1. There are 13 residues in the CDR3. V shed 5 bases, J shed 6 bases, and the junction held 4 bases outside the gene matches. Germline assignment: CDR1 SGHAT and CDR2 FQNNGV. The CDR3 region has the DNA TGTGCCAGCAGCATCGACAGGGTCAATGAGCAGTTCTTC. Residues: CASSIDRVNEQFF.

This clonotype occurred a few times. CDR3 residues: CATSRAFQESEKLFF. CDR3 coding DNA: TGTGCCACCAGCAGAGCCTTTCAGGAGTCTGAAAAACTGTTTTTT. The rearrangement links TRBV15 to TRBJ1-4; no clear D. Germline values: CDR1 LNHNV, CDR2 YYDKDF (reference sequence). This CDR3 spans 15 amino acids. Deletions cut 1 base from V and 7 bases from J, with 13 bases between. Variable domain in full (rest from reference TRBV15 and TRBJ1-4): DAMVIQNPRYQVTQFGKPVTLSCSQTLNHNVMYWYQQKSSQAPKLLFHYYDKDFNNEADTPDNFQSRRPNTSFCFLDIRSPGLGDTAMYLCATSRAFQESEKLFFGSGTQLSVL.

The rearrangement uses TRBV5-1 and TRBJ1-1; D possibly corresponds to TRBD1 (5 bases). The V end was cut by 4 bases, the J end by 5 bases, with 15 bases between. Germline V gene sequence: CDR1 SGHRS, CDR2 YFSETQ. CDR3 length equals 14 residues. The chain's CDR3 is CASSRGVGETEAFF. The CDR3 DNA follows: TGCGCCAGCAGCCGGGGGGTCGGGGAAACTGAAGCTTTCTTT.

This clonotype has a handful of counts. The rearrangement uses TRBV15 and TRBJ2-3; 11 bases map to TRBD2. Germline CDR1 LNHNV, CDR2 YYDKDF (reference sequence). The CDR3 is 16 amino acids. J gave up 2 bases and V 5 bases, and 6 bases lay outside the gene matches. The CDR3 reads CATSPGLADLTDTQYF. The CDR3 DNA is TGTGCCACCAGCCCGGGACTAGCGGACCTCACAGATACGCAGTATTTT.

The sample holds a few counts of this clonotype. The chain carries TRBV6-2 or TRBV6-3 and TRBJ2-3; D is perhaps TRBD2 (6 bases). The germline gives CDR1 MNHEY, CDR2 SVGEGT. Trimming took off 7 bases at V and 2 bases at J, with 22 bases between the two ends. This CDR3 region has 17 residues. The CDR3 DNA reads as TGTGCCAGCAAGGACTTCGTGGCTAGCGCCCACACAGATACGCAGTATTTT. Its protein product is CASKDFVASAHTDTQYF.

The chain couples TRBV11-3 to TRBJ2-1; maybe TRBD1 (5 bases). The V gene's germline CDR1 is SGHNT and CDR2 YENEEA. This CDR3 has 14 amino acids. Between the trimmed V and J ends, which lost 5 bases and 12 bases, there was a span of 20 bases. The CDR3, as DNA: TGTGCCAGCAGCAACCTGGGGCGGTCAGATGGGCAGTTCTTC. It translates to CASSNLGRSDGQFF.

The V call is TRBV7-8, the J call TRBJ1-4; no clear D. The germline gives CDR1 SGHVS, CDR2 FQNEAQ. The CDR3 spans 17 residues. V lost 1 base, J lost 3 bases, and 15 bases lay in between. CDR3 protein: CASSLVRLPEANEKLFF. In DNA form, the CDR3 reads TGTGCCAGCAGCTTAGTTCGTCTTCCGGAGGCTAATGAAAAACTGTTTTTT.

The CDR3 sequence: CSAYFFQTYEQYF. The CDR3 DNA reads as TGCAGTGCTTATTTCTTTCAAACCTACGAGCAGTACTTC. The chain combines TRBV20-1 with TRBJ2-7; D is unresolved. V was pared by 5 bases and J by 2 bases, with 13 bases between. The CDR3 extends over 13 amino acids. Germline CDR1 and CDR2: DFQATT and SNEGSKA (reference sequence).

The CDR3 bases are TGTGCCAGCAGGATAGGGGGACAGGGTCTAGTCTCACCCCTCCACTTT. As protein: CASRIGGQGLVSPLHF. The chain recombines TRBV7-8 with TRBJ1-6, with TRBD1 matching over 9 bases. The germline V gene encodes CDR1 SGHVS and CDR2 FQNEAQ. This CDR3 comprises 16 residues. V was pared by 6 bases and J by 10 bases, with 13 bases of the junction left unmatched.